The text below deals with one T cell receptor beta chain. This entry comes from a study of blood T cell repertoires in COVID-19. Study summary: Samples representing acute and convalescent COVID-19 were sourced from the United States, Italy and Spain. In each case, the material was cDNA or gDNA derived from T cells, B-cell-depleted T cells, or PBMCs.

Under the authors' procedure: Estimated nucleated cell counts came from reference gene primer amplification. Some clones are missing from TCRdb's copy, which holds only in-frame ones; the method was immunoSEQ multiplex PCR. Clone size and V and J calls were adopted from that table, with D and trimming inferred from the DNA. The sample has a few hundred thousand clones, about 90% seen once. V was pared by 6 bases and J by 4 bases, with 10 bases between. CDR1 and CDR2 (germline): MDHEN, SYDVKM. This CDR3 has 13 residues. The V and J genes are TRBV28 and TRBJ1-5; D unclear. Sequenced input: PBMCs or T cells enriched from blood (not recorded which). The TCR was taken from a woman in her 30s who had recovered from COVID-19. CDR3 amino acids: CASSRMRNQPQHF. DNA of the CDR3: TGTGCCAGCAGCCGTATGAGAAATCAGCCCCAGCATTTT.